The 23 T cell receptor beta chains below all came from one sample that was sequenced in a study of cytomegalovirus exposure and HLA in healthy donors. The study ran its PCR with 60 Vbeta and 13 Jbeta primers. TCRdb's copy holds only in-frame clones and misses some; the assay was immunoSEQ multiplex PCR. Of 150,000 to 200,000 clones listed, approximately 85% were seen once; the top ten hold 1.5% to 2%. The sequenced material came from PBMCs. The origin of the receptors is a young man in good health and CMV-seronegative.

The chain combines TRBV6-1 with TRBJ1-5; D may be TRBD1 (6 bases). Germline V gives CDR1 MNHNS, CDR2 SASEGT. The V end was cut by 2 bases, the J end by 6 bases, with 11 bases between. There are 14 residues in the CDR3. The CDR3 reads CASSERGGGQPQHF. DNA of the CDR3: TGTGCCAGCAGTGAAAGGGGGGGAGGTCAGCCCCAGCATTTT.

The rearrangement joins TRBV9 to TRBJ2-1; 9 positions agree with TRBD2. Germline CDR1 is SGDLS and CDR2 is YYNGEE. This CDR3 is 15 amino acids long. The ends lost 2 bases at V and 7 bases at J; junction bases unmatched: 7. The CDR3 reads CASSVREGRSNEQFF. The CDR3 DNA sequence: TGTGCCAGCAGCGTGCGGGAGGGCCGGAGTAATGAGCAGTTCTTC.

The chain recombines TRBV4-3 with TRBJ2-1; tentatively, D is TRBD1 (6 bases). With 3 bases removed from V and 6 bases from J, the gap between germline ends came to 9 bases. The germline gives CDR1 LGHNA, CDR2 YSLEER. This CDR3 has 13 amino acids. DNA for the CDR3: TGCGCCAGCAGCCACCGACAGGTCAATGAGCAGTTCTTC. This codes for CASSHRQVNEQFF.

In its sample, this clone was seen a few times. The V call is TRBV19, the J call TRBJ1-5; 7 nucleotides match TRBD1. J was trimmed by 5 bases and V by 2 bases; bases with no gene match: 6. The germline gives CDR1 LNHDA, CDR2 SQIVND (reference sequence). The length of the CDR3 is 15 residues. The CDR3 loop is CASSILQGSHQPQHF. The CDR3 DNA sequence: TGTGCCAGTAGTATATTACAGGGGTCCCATCAGCCCCAGCATTTT.

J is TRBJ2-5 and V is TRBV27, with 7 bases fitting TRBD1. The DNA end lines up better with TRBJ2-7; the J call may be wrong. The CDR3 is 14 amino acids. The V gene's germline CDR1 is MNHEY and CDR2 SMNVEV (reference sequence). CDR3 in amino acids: CASSGTEGIYEQYF. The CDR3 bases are TGTGCCAGCAGCGGGACAGAGGGGATCTACGAGCAGTACTTC.

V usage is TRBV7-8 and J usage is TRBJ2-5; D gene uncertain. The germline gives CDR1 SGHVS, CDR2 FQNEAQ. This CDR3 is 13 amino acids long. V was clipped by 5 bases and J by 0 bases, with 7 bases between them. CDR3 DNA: TGTGCCAGCAGCCCAGATTACCAAGAGACCCAGTACTTC. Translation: CASSPDYQETQYF.

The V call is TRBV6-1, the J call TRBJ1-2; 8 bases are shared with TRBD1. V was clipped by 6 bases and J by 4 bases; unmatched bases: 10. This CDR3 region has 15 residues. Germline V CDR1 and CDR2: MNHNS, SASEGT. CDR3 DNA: TGTGCCAGCAGACCGGGACAGGAGATATCCTATGGCTACACCTTC. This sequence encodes CASRPGQEISYGYTF.

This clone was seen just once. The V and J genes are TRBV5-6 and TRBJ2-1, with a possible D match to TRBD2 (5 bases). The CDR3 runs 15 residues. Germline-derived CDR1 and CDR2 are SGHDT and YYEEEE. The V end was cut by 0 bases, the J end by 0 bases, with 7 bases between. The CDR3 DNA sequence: TGTGCCAGCAGCTTGGTGGGGAGCTCCTACAATGAGCAGTTCTTC. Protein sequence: CASSLVGSSYNEQFF.

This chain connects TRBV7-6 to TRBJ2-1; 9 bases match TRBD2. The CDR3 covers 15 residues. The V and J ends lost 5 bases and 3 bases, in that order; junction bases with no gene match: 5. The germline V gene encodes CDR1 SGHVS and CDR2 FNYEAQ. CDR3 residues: CASSRAGGLYNEQFF. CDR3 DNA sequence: TGTGCCAGCAGCCGAGCGGGGGGCCTCTACAATGAGCAGTTCTTC.

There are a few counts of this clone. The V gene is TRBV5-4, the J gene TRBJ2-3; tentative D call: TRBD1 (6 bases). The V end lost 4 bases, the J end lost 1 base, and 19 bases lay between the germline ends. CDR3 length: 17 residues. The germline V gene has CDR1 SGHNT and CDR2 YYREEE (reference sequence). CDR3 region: CASSGNPEQGRTDTQYF. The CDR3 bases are TGTGCCAGCAGCGGTAACCCAGAACAGGGCCGCACAGATACGCAGTATTTT.

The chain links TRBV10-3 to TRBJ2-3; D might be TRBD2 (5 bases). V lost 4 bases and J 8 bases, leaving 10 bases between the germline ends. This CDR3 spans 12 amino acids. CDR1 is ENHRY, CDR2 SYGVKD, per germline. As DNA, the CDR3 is TGTGCCATCAGTGGTACAGAGGGTACGCAGTATTTT. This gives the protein CAISGTEGTQYF.

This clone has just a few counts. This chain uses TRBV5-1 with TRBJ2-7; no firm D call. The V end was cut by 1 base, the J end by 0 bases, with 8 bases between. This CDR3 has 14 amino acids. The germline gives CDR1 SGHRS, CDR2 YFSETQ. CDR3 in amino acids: CASSLLASSYEQYF. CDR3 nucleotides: TGCGCCAGCAGCTTGCTTGCCAGCTCCTACGAGCAGTACTTC.

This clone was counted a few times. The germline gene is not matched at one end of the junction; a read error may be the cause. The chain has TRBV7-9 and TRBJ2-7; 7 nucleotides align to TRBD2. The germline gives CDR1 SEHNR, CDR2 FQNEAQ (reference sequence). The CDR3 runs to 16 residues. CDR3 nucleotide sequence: TGTTCCAGCAGCTTAGGGCGGGCTAGCGGACGCTACGAGCAGTACTTC. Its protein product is CSSSLGRASGRYEQYF.

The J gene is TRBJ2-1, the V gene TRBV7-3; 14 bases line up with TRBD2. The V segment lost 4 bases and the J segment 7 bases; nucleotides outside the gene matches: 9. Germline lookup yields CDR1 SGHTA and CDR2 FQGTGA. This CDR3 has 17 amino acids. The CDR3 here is CASSSLPGLAGENEQFF. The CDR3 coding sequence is TGTGCCAGCAGCTCTTTACCGGGACTAGCGGGAGAAAATGAGCAGTTCTTC.

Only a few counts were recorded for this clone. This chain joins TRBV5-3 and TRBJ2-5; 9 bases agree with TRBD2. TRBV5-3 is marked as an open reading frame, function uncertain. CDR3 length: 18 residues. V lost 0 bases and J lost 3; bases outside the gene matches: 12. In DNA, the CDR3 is TGTGCCAGAAGCTTGGTGGCCAGTGGGCGGGGGGGCGAAGAGACCCAGTACTTC. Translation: CARSLVASGRGGEETQYF.

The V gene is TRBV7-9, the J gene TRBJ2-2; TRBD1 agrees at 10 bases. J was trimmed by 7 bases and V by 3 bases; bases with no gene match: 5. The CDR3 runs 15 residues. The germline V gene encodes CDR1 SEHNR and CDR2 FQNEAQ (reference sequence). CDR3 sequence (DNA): TGTGCCAGCAGCTTTGAGGGGACAGGGGTCGGGGAGCTGTTTTTT. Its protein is CASSFEGTGVGELFF.

CDR3 sequence: CASRLAGDYEQYF. The DNA for the CDR3 is TGTGCCAGTAGACTAGCGGGGGACTACGAGCAGTACTTC. This rearrangement joins TRBV10-3 to TRBJ2-7; 12 nucleotides agree with TRBD2. The CDR3 runs 13 residues. The germline CDR1 and CDR2 sequences are ENHRY and SYGVKD. J was trimmed by 3 bases and V by 10 bases; bases with no gene match: 4.

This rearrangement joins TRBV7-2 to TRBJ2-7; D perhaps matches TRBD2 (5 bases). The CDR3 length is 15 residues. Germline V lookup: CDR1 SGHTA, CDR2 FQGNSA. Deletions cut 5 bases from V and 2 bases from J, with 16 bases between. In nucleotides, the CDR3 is TGTGCCAGCAGCCGAGAGGCTAGCCGGACCTACGAGCAGTACTTC. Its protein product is CASSREASRTYEQYF.

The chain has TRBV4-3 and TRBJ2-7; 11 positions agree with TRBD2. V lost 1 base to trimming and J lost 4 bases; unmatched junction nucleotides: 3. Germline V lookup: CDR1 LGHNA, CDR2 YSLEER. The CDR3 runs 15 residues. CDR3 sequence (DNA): TGCGCCAGCAGCCAAGGAACTAGCGGGAGATACGAGCAGTACTTC. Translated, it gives CASSQGTSGRYEQYF.

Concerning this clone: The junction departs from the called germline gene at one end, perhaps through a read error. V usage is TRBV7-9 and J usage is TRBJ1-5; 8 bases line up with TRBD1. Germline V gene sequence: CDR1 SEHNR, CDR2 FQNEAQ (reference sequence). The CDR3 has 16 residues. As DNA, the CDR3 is TGTTCCAGCAGCTACATATCCAGGGGGCGGATGCAGCCCCAGCATTTT. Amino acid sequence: CSSSYISRGRMQPQHF. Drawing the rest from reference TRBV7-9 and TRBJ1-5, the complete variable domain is DTGVSQNPRHKITKRGQNVTFRCDPISEHNRLYWYRQTLGQGPEFLTYFQNEAQLEKSRLLSDRFSAERPKGSFSTLEIQRTEQGDSAMYLCSSSYISRGRMQPQHFGDGTRLSIL.

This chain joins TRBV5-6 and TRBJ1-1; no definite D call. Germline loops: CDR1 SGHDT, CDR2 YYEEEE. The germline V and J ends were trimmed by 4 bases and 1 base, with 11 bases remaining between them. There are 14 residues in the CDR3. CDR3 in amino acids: CASSRGRANTEAFF. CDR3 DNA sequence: TGTGCCAGCAGCCGCGGGAGGGCGAACACTGAAGCTTTCTTT.

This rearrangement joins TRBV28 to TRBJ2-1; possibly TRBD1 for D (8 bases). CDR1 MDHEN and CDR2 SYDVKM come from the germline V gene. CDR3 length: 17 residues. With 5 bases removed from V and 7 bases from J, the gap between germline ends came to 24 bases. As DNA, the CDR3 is TGTGCCAGCAGTCTCCAGGGGGCGGGAGCATTTATGAATGAGCAGTTCTTC. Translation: CASSLQGAGAFMNEQFF.

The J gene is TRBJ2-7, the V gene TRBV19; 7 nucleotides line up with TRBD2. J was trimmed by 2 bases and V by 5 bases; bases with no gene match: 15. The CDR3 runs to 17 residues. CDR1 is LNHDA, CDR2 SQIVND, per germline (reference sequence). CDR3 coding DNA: TGTGCCAGTAGTTCCCAACGGGGAGGGGATATCACCTACGAGCAGTACTTC. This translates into CASSSQRGGDITYEQYF.